Listed here are 8 T cell receptor beta chains from one sample, sequenced in a study of human T cells and chemical hapten exposure. Time point reported: patch test 1, 2 weeks after DPC sensitization. Treatment noted: therapeutic diphenylcyclopropenone sensitization with weekly scalp DPC. TCRdb recomputed calls from the RACE reads with MiXCR, one row per CDR3 protein. This sample carries approximately 82,000 distinct CDR3 sequences, roughly a tenth of them seen once, and the ten largest clones take less than 2.5%. The sample here was whole blood, taken in connection with sensitization to the hapten diphenylcyclopropenone (DPC). These receptors originate from a middle-aged man with alopecia areata. Some clones in this sample may be carry-over from other donors' samples.

As concerns this clonotype: This may stem from a read error, because a much larger clone lies one nucleotide away. The chain links TRBV6-5 to TRBJ2-3; TRBD2 is a possible D gene (5 bases). The CDR3 totals 15 residues. Deletions cut 1 base from V and 5 bases from J, with 13 bases between. Per germline, CDR1 MNHEY and CDR2 SVGAGI. Here the CDR3 reads CASSYFGETIDTQYF. CDR3 DNA sequence: TGTGCCAGCAGTTACTTTGGGGAGACCATAGATACGCAGTATTTT.

The table lists this clonotype with many counts. V and J are TRBV4-3 and TRBJ2-1; D remains unclear. The germline CDR1 and CDR2 sequences are LGHNA and YSLEER. The V end was cut by 1 base, the J end by 1 base, with 11 bases between. The CDR3 has 16 amino acids. CDR3 sequence (DNA): TGCGCCAGCAGCCAAGCTCTCCAACCTTCCTACAATGAGCAGTTCTTC. As protein: CASSQALQPSYNEQFF.

This clonotype appeared a few times. The V call is TRBV14, the J call TRBJ2-4; no clear D gene. Germline V gene lookup returns CDR1 SGHDN and CDR2 FVKESK. The V end was cut by 0 bases, the J end by 0 bases, with 21 bases between. This CDR3 has 20 amino acids. CDR3 in amino acids: CASSQDLTAGRTIAKNIQYF. The CDR3 DNA is TGTGCCAGCAGCCAAGATCTCACAGCCGGCAGAACAATAGCCAAAAACATTCAGTACTTC.

This clonotype was counted only a few times. The genes are TRBV12-3 or TRBV12-4 and TRBJ1-2; 9 nucleotides match TRBD1. The ends lost 2 bases at V and 6 bases at J; junction bases unmatched: 16. There are 18 residues in the CDR3. The CDR3 DNA is TGTGCCAGCAGTTTATTCCTTGTAATGACAGGGGGTAAGCATGGCTACACCTTC. It specifies CASSLFLVMTGGKHGYTF.

This clonotype appeared many times. The chain has TRBV5-1 and TRBJ2-3, with TRBD2 matching over 10 bases. Germline loops: CDR1 SGHRS, CDR2 YFSETQ. This CDR3 spans 15 amino acids. With V trimmed by 2 bases and J by 0 bases, 0 bases remained unmatched. The CDR3 loop is CASSLLAGSTDTQYF. The CDR3 nucleotides read TGCGCCAGCAGCTTACTAGCGGGGAGCACAGATACGCAGTATTTT.

V is TRBV12-3 or TRBV12-4 and J is TRBJ2-3; D possibly corresponds to TRBD2 (5 bases). The CDR3 totals 14 residues. V lost 3 bases to trimming and J lost 2 bases, with 9 bases between them. DNA for the CDR3: TGTGCCAGCAGTTTTTGGGGAGTCACAGATACGCAGTATTTT. The encoded protein is CASSFWGVTDTQYF.

This clonotype showed up many times. The chain joins TRBV29-1 to TRBJ1-3; D remains ambiguous. V was pared by 6 bases and J by 0 bases, with 9 bases between. This CDR3 is built from 13 residues. CDR1 is SQVTM and CDR2 is ANQGSEA in the germline V gene. The CDR3 sequence: CSVTEHSGNTIYF. DNA for the CDR3: TGCAGCGTGACGGAGCACTCTGGAAACACCATATATTTT. The full variable domain, completed using reference TRBV29-1 and TRBJ1-3, is SAVISQKPSRDICQRGTSLTIQCQVDSQVTMMFWYRQQPGQSLTLIATANQGSEATYESGFVIDKFPISRPNLTFSTLTVSNMSPEDSSIYLCSVTEHSGNTIYFGEGSWLTVV.

V usage is TRBV27 and J usage is TRBJ1-4; TRBD1 is a possible D gene (5 bases). Germline loops: CDR1 MNHEY, CDR2 SMNVEV (reference sequence). There are 18 residues in the CDR3. V gave up 4 bases and J gave up 0 bases, with 18 bases separating them. CDR3 nucleotide sequence: TGTGCCAGCAGTTCCCTTCTTTTGACAGCTGCAACTAATGAAAAACTGTTTTTT. Translating gives CASSSLLLTAATNEKLFF.